Shown below are 18 T cell receptor beta chains from a single sample sequenced in a study of blood T cell repertoires in COVID-19. Data came from immunoSEQ multiplex PCR; TCRdb stores just in-frame clones and leaves some out. The table lists some 15,000 clones, approximately 90% of them singletons, with over 12% in the top ten. The source material was peripheral blood. Receptors originate from a man aged 45 to 65 with active COVID-19.

The rearrangement joins TRBV6-2 or TRBV6-3 to TRBJ1-2; no reliable D call. The CDR3 is made up of 15 amino acids. V lost 2 bases to trimming and J lost 0 bases, with 10 bases between them. Germline CDR1 and CDR2: MNHEY and SVGEGT. CDR3 in amino acids: CASSYLKAANYGYTF. The CDR3 nucleotides are TGTGCCAGCAGTTACCTGAAAGCCGCTAACTATGGCTACACCTTC.

The rearrangement links TRBV6-5 to TRBJ2-7; D possibly corresponds to TRBD2 (7 bases). Germline V gene data show CDR1 as MNHEY and CDR2 as SVGAGI. The germline V and J ends were trimmed by 8 bases and 0 bases, with 11 bases remaining between them. The CDR3 contains 13 residues. The CDR3 loop is CASQAGASYEQYF. The CDR3 nucleotides are TGTGCCAGCCAGGCGGGGGCCTCCTACGAGCAGTACTTC.

The chain carries TRBV27 and TRBJ1-4, with 7 bases aligning to TRBD1. The CDR3 has 15 amino acids. CDR1 and CDR2 from the germline V gene are MNHEY and SMNVEV (reference sequence). With V trimmed by 2 bases and J by 4 bases, 4 bases remained unmatched. In DNA form, the CDR3 reads TGTGCCAGCAGTTTAGGGACAGACCATAATGAAAAACTGTTTTTT. This encodes CASSLGTDHNEKLFF.

The chain employs TRBV28 and TRBJ1-5, with 8 bases identical to TRBD1. The CDR3 is made up of 15 amino acids. Germline CDR1 and CDR2: MDHEN and SYDVKM. The J segment lost 7 bases and the V segment lost 2 bases, leaving 7 bases of the junction unmatched. This chain's CDR3 is CASSLPQGAYQPQHF. In DNA, the CDR3 is TGTGCCAGCAGTTTACCTCAGGGGGCTTACCAGCCCCAGCATTTT.

The rearrangement joins TRBV7-9 to TRBJ2-5, with 8 bases matching TRBD1. Per germline, CDR1 SEHNR and CDR2 FQNEAQ (reference sequence). This CDR3 has 16 residues. Trimming at V came to 0 bases and at J to 5 bases, leaving 8 bases not matched to a gene. CDR3 residues: CASSLAGNRGVETQYF. The CDR3 DNA reads TGTGCCAGCAGCTTAGCGGGGAACAGGGGGGTTGAGACCCAGTACTTC.

The count of this clone is one. The chain is built from TRBV7-9 and TRBJ1-3; D is ambiguous. The V and J ends lost 5 bases and 11 bases respectively, with 28 bases between them. The CDR3 runs 17 residues. Germline lookup yields CDR1 SEHNR and CDR2 FQNEAQ (reference sequence). CDR3 sequence (DNA): TGTGCCAGCAGCGGAGCACGCTCCGGGTCCCTCAGCCGGGCCATATATTTT. This gives the protein CASSGARSGSLSRAIYF.

The chain combines TRBV7-8 with TRBJ2-1; D may be TRBD1 (5 bases). V dropped 5 bases and J dropped 6 bases, with 17 bases sitting between them. This CDR3 region has 15 residues. The germline CDR1 and CDR2 sequences are SGHVS and FQNEAQ. The CDR3 here is CASSLGATRGNEQFF. CDR3 sequence (DNA): TGTGCCAGCAGCCTAGGGGCTACCCGTGGCAATGAGCAGTTCTTC.

V gene TRBV19 combines with J gene TRBJ1-1; D gene unclear. V lost 5 bases and J 4 bases, leaving 17 bases between the germline ends. Germline V gene lookup returns CDR1 LNHDA and CDR2 SQIVND (reference sequence). The CDR3 loop spans 15 amino acids. The CDR3 sequence: CASSLHGVLGTEAFF. CDR3 bases: TGTGCCAGTAGTCTGCATGGAGTCCTGGGCACTGAAGCTTTCTTT.

In this sample, this clone turned up once. The rearrangement joins TRBV12-3 or TRBV12-4 to TRBJ2-5; D might be TRBD1 (6 bases). The CDR3 covers 12 residues. Trimming took off 3 bases at V and 4 bases at J, with 6 bases between the two ends. CDR3 DNA sequence: TGTGCCAGCAGTTTGGGGGCAGAGACCCAGTACTTC. Protein: CASSLGAETQYF.

The rearrangement links TRBV3-1 (or the pseudogene TRBV3-2) to TRBJ1-1; a weak D match, TRBD1 (5 bases). CDR3 length: 13 amino acids. Trimming pared 4 bases from V and 4 bases from J, leaving 10 bases between. CDR1 and CDR2 from the germline V gene are LGHDT and YNNKEL (reference sequence). CDR3 sequence reads: CASSPWGGTEAFF. The CDR3 DNA reads as TGTGCCAGCAGCCCTTGGGGGGGCACTGAAGCTTTCTTT.

The rearrangement joins TRBV5-1 to TRBJ1-1, with TRBD1 matching over 7 bases. CDR1 is SGHRS, CDR2 YFSETQ, per germline. V trimming: 7 bases; J trimming: 4 bases; junction bases outside the gene matches: 13. The CDR3 is 15 amino acids. This chain's CDR3 is CASAEGTALITEAFF. In nucleotides, the CDR3 is TGCGCCAGCGCAGAAGGGACAGCGCTTATCACTGAAGCTTTCTTT.

The gene calls are TRBV6-2 or TRBV6-3 and TRBJ2-4; perhaps TRBD2 as D (5 bases). The CDR3 has 17 residues. Germline V CDR1 and CDR2: MNHEY, SVGEGT. The ends were cut back, 4 bases at V and 1 base at J, with 17 bases in the middle. The CDR3 nucleotides are TGTGCCAGCAGTTCTCTTCCGGTCCCGGGGGCCAAAAACATTCAGTACTTC. Protein sequence: CASSSLPVPGAKNIQYF.

The gene calls are TRBV29-1 and TRBJ2-5; TRBD2 matches 8 bases. Per the germline V gene, CDR1 is SQVTM and CDR2 is ANQGSEA. V lost 4 bases, J lost 4 bases, and 8 bases stayed unmatched. This CDR3 has 14 amino acids. CDR3 region: CSVGPAGGRETQYF. The DNA of the CDR3 is TGCAGCGTTGGTCCGGCGGGAGGTCGAGAGACCCAGTACTTC.

The V call is TRBV3-1 (or the pseudogene TRBV3-2), the J call TRBJ1-4, with 10 bases that match TRBD1. In germline, CDR1 is LGHDT, CDR2 YNNKEL (reference sequence). The V gene end was trimmed by 1 base and the J gene end by 5 bases; junction bases not matched to a gene: 1. The CDR3 loop spans 15 amino acids. CDR3 sequence reads: CASSQGTGGNEKLFF. CDR3 coding DNA: TGTGCCAGCAGCCAAGGGACAGGGGGAAATGAAAAACTGTTTTTT.

This rearrangement joins TRBV5-1 to TRBJ2-2; 8 nucleotides align to TRBD2. Germline assignment: CDR1 SGHRS and CDR2 YFSETQ. This CDR3 is built from 16 residues. With V trimmed by 0 bases and J by 7 bases, 8 bases remained unmatched. As DNA, the CDR3 is TGCGCCAGCAGCTTGGCAAGCGGGAGAATCGGCGGGGAGCTGTTTTTT. Its translation is CASSLASGRIGGELFF. Supplemented by reference TRBV5-1 and TRBJ2-2, the full variable domain reads KAGVTQTPRYLIKTRGQQVTLSCSPISGHRSVSWYQQTPGQGLQFLFEYFSETQRNKGNFPGRFSGRQFSNSRSEMNVSTLELGDSALYLCASSLASGRIGGELFFGEGSRLTVL.

V gene TRBV27 combines with J gene TRBJ2-1; D is ambiguous. The CDR3 covers 14 residues. Trimming shortened V by 2 bases and J by 5 bases, and 10 bases separated the two germline ends. The V gene's germline CDR1 is MNHEY and CDR2 SMNVEV (reference sequence). The CDR3 sequence is CASSLHRYHNEQFF. The CDR3 DNA follows: TGTGCCAGCAGTTTACACCGCTATCACAATGAGCAGTTCTTC.

A single count supports this clone. The chain joins TRBV6-2 or TRBV6-3 to TRBJ1-1; no clear D gene. The CDR3 covers 14 residues. The ends were cut back, 0 bases at V and 1 base at J, with 6 bases in the middle. Germline V gene data show CDR1 as MNHEY and CDR2 as SVGEGT. DNA for the CDR3: TGTGCCAGCAGTTACTCCGCAGGGAACACTGAAGCTTTCTTT. It specifies CASSYSAGNTEAFF.

This sequence joins TRBV4-2 and TRBJ2-3, with 11 bases identical to TRBD1. CDR3 size: 16 residues. The germline V gene encodes CDR1 LGHNA and CDR2 YNFKEQ. Losses at the gene ends were 1 base for V and 6 bases for J; bases not matched to a gene: 6. In DNA, the CDR3 is TGTGCCAGCAGCCAAGTCGGGACAGGGGGTTTGGATACGCAGTATTTT. This translates into CASSQVGTGGLDTQYF.